This record covers a single T cell receptor (beta chain). There is no known antigen for this receptor. Base qualities are not recorded, but no much larger clone differs from it by a single base. V is clipped by 4 bases and J by 3 bases, and the sequence between their germline boundaries is 13 bases long. As encoded in the germline V gene, CDR1 is MNHEY while CDR2 is SVGAGI. From the cysteine through the phenylalanine, the CDR3 covers 14 amino acids. Only the CDR3 region is kept as DNA, spanning 42 bases read in frame from base 1. This sample was included in a study of T-cell reconstitution after alpha-beta-depleted transplantation in children (dated by TCRdb to 2016 to 2017). Background on the whole study: Using TCR repertoire profiling, the study followed T-cell immune reconstitution in a quantitative way in children after TCRalphabeta/CD19-depleted allogeneic hematopoietic cell transplantation. General study outcomes and caveats: In some patients, high TCRbeta diversity at day 60 was attributed to recipient T cells and intrathymic progenitors that had survived conditioning. About two months after transplant, the apparently early recovery of alphabetaT-cell counts reportedly depended on just several hundred clones that had expanded rapidly and came from non-depleted graft cells. Hyperexpanded clone frequencies declined over subsequent months; after one year, T-cell counts and TCRbeta diversity were mostly attributed to newly produced T cells.

The library was built by means of PCR. The instrument given in TCRdb is Illumina HiSeq 2500. TCR library preparation used molecular barcoding, with unique molecular identifiers applied to normalize quantification of the TCRbeta repertoire. The public reads were reanalyzed by TCRdb: fastp trimming at Q25, MiXCR alignment, in-frame beta chains only. CDR3 protein duplicates are merged, each entry listing the most common genes and DNA. In all, the sample holds about 420,000 distinct CDR3 sequences, and around 15% of those were seen once. The ten largest clonotypes hold roughly 27% of the sample. The intended sense of this specimen's treatment or condition label: allogeneic hematopoietic cell transplantation with graft depleted of TCRalphabeta T cells and CD19 B cells. The transplant recipients were children given TCRalphabeta/CD19-depleted allogeneic hematopoietic cell grafts.

This clonotype was obtained from a boy in the first two years of life who had a stem cell transplant for Wiskott-Aldrich syndrome, so the T cells may come from the graft donor. The sequencing here drew on PBMCs, mostly from graft donor cells, taken 360 days after TCRalphabeta/CD19-depleted stem cell transplant. The rearrangement joined TRBV6-5 to TRBJ2-7; the D segment could be TRBD2, given 6 matching bases. The CDR3 corresponds to CASSSSGPSYEQYF. The DNA sequence is given as TGTGCCAGCAGTTCCAGCGGGCCCAGCTACGAGCAGTACTTC.